Given below is one T cell receptor (beta chain) in context. Its target is not known. Each CDR3 protein gets one entry after TCRdb re-called the 5' RACE reads with MiXCR. The table records about 13,000 distinct CDR3 sequences, around 10% of them present only once. These data originate in a study of spatial heterogeneity in lung cancer. The study's findings and limits: Ubiquitous expanded tumor TCRs were seen in blood more at resection than at follow-up.

Germline CDR1 MDHEN, CDR2 SYDVKM. The CDR3 loop spans 15 amino acids. Trimming took off 2 bases at V and 5 bases at J, with 16 bases between the two ends. The time point is: sample taken at primary tumor resection. The authors sequenced whole RNA from tumor, nontumor lung or frozen PBMC without sorting. This material consisted of PBMCs, taken at surgery. The chain uses TRBV28 and TRBJ2-7; possibly TRBD1 for D (7 bases). The TCR comes from a male donor with early-stage non-small cell lung cancer. The CDR3 sequence: CASSLQGGSGNEQYF. The CDR3 nucleotides are TGTGCCAGCAGTTTACAGGGGGGATCGGGGAACGAGCAGTACTTC. Full variable domain (rest looked up from reference TRBV28 and TRBJ2-7): DVKVTQSSRYLVKRTGEKVFLECVQDMDHENMFWYRQDPGLGLRLIYFSYDVKMKEKGDIPEGYSVSREKKERFSLILESASTNQTSMYLCASSLQGGSGNEQYFGPGTRLTVT.